This TCR beta chain was found in a study of blood T cell repertoires in COVID-19. Study details: Collection of acute and convalescent COVID-19 samples took place in the United States, Italy and Spain. T cells, B-cell-depleted T cells, or PBMCs supplied cDNA or gDNA.

This clone was seen just once. Authors' methods: Amplifying reference gene primers gave estimates of nucleated cell counts. The repertoire was sequenced with immunoSEQ multiplex PCR; TCRdb's copy has only in-frame clones and lacks some. V and J calls and clone size are those listed in that table; D and trimming were worked out from the DNA. Of around 140,000 clones listed, 85% to 90% are singletons. Trimming left V 3 bases short and J 8 bases short, with 10 bases between. The germline V gene has CDR1 LNHDA and CDR2 SQIVND (reference sequence). The CDR3 covers 12 residues. V usage is TRBV19 and J usage is TRBJ1-2; D possibly corresponds to TRBD1 (5 bases). Sequencing was done on a sample of peripheral blood. The receptor comes from a man between 65 and 85 years old with active COVID-19. Here the CDR3 reads CASSMEGLGYTF. CDR3 sequence (DNA): TGTGCCAGTAGTATGGAGGGGCTGGGCTACACCTTC.